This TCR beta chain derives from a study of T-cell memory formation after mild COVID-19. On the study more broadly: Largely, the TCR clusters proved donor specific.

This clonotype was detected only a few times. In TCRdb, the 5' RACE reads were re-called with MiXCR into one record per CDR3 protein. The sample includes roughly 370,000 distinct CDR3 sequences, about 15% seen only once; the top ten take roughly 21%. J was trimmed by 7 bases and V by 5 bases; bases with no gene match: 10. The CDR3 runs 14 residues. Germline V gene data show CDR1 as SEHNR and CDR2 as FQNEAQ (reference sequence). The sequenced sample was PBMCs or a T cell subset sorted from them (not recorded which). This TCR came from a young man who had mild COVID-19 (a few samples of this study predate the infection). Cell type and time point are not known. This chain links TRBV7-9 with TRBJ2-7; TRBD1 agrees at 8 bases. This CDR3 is CASSPRQGWWEQYF. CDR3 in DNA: TGTGCCAGCAGCCCCCGACAGGGGTGGTGGGAGCAGTACTTC.